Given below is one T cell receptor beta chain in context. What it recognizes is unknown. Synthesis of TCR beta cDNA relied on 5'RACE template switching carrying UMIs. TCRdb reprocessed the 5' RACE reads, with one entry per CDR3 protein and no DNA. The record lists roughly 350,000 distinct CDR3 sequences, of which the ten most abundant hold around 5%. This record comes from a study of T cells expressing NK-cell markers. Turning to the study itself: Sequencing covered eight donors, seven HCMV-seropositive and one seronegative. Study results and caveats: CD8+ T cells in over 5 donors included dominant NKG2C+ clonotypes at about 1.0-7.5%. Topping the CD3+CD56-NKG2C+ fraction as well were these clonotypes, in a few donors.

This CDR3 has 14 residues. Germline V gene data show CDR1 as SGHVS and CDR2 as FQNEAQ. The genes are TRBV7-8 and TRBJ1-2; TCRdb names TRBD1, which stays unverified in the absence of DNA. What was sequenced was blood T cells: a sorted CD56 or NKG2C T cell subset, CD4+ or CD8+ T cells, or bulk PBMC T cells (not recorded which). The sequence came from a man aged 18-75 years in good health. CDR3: CASSDHRANYGYTF. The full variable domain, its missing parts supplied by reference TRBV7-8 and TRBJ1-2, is GAGVSQSPRYKVAKRGQDVALRCDPISGHVSLFWYQQALGQGPEFLTYFQNEAQLDKSGLPSDRFFAERPEGSVSTLKIQRTQQEDSAVYLCASSDHRANYGYTFGSGTRLTVV.